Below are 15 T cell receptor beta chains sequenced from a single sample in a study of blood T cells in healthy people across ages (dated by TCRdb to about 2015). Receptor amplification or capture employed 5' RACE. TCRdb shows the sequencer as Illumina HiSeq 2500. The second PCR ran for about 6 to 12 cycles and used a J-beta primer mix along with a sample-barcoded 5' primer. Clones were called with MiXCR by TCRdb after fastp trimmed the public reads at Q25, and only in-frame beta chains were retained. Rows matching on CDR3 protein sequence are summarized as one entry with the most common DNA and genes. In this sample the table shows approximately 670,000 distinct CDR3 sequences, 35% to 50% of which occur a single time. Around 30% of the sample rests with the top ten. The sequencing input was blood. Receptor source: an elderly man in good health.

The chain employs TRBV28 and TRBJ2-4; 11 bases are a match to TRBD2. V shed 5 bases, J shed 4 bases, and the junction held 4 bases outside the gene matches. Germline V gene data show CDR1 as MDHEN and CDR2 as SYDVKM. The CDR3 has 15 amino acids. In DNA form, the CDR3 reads TGTGCCAGCAGTACCGCTAGCGGGGGGAAAAACATTCAGTACTTC. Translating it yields CASSTASGGKNIQYF.

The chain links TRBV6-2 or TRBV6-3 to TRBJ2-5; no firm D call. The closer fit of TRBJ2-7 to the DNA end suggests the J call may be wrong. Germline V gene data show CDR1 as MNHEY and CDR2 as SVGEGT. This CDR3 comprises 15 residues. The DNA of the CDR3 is TGTGCCAGCAGTTTCACTCGGACGGGTACCTACGAGCAGTACTTC. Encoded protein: CASSFTRTGTYEQYF.

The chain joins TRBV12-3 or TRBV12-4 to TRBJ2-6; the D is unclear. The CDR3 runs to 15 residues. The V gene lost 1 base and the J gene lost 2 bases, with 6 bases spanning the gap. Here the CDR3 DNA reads TGTGCCAGCAGTTTAGAGGTAACTGGGGCCAACGTCCTGACTTTC. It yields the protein CASSLEVTGANVLTF.

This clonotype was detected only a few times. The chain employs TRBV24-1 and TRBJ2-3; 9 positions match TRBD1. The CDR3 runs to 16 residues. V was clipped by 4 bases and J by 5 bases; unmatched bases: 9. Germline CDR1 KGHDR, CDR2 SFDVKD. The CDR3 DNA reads TGTGCCACCAGTGACCGACAGGGGGGTGGGATAGATACGCAGTATTTT. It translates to CATSDRQGGGIDTQYF.

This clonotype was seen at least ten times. The CDR3 region has the DNA TGTGCCAGCAGCCTTGGGACAGGGGGCGGATATGGCTACACCTTC. Translation gives CASSLGTGGGYGYTF. The V call is TRBV7-2, the J call TRBJ1-2; 12 positions match TRBD1. This CDR3 spans 15 amino acids. V shed 5 bases, J shed 5 bases, and the junction held 6 bases outside the gene matches. CDR1 and CDR2 from the germline V gene are SGHTA and FQGNSA.

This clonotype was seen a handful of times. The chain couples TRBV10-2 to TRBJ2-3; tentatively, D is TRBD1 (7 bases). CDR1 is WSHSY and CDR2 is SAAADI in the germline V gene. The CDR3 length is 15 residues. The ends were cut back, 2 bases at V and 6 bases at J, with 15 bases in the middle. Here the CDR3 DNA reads TGCGCCAGCAGTGAGGGCAGGGGGAGGTCGGATACGCAGTATTTT. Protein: CASSEGRGRSDTQYF.

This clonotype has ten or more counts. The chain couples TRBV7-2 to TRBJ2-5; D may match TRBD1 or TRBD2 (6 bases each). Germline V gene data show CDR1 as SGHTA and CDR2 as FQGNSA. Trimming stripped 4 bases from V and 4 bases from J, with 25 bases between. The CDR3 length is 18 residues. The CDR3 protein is CASSSGLTGTLGGETQYF. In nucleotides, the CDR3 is TGTGCCAGCAGCTCAGGACTCACAGGGACCTTGGGGGGAGAGACCCAGTACTTC.

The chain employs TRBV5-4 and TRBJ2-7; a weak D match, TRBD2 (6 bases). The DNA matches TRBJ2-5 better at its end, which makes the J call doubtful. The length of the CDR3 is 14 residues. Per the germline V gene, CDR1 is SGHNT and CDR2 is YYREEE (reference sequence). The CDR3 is CASSPAGREETQYF. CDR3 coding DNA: TGTGCCAGCAGCCCGGCGGGACGGGAAGAGACCCAGTACTTC.

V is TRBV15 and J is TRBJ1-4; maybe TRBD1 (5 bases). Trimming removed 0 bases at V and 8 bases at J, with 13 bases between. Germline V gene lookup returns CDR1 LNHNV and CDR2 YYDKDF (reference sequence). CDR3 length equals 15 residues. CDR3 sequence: CATSRDRGSEEKLFF. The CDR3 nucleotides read TGTGCCACCAGCAGAGATAGGGGTTCAGAAGAAAAACTGTTTTTT.

CDR3 nucleotides: TGTGCCAGCAGTTACCTGACCCGAGGGACAGCTAACTATGGCTACACCTTC. This translates into CASSYLTRGTANYGYTF. The V and J genes are TRBV6-2 or TRBV6-3 and TRBJ1-2; 7 positions agree with TRBD1. The CDR3 totals 17 residues. The J segment lost 0 bases and the V segment lost 2 bases, leaving 9 bases of the junction unmatched. In germline, CDR1 is MNHEY, CDR2 SVGEGT.

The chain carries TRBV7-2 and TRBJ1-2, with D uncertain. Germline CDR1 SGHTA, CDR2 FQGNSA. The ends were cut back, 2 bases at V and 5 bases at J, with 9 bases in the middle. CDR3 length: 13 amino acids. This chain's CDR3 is CASSLSTEYGYTF. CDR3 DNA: TGTGCCAGCAGCTTATCGACGGAATATGGCTACACCTTC.

In DNA form, the CDR3 reads TGTGCCAGCAGCCCTCCCACAGGGGGGCCTCGTTTGTGGGGAGCTTTCTTT. Amino acids: CASSPPTGGPRLWGAFF. The rearrangement links TRBV7-2 to TRBJ1-1, with 8 bases aligning to TRBD1. The germline V gene encodes CDR1 SGHTA and CDR2 FQGNSA. The CDR3 is 17 residues long. With 5 bases clipped from V and 10 bases from J, the junction kept 21 bases outside the gene matches.

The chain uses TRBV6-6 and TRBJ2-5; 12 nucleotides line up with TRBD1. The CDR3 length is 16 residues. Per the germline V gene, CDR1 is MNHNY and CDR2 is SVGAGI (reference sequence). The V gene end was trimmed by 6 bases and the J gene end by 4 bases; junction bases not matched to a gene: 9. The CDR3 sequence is CASSSRGQGAGETQYF. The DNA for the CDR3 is TGTGCCAGCAGCTCCAGGGGACAGGGGGCTGGAGAGACCCAGTACTTC.

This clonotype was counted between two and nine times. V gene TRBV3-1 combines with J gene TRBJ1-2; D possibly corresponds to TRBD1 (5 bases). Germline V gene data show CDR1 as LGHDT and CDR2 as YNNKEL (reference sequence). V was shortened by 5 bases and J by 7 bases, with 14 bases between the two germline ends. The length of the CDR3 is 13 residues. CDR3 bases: TGTGCCAGCAGCGTAGGGTCAGGGACTGGCTACACCTTC. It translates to CASSVGSGTGYTF.

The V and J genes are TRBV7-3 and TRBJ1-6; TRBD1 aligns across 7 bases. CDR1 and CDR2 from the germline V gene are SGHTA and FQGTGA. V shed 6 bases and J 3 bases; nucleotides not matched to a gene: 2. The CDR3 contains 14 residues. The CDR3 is CASRGDSYNSPLHF. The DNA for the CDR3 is TGTGCCAGCAGGGGGGACAGCTATAATTCACCCCTCCACTTT.